This TCR beta chain was captured by sequencing in a study of blood T cell repertoires in COVID-19. Study summary: From T cells, B-cell-depleted T cells, or PBMCs came the material, which was cDNA or gDNA.

V lost 0 bases, J lost 2 bases, and 6 bases stayed unmatched. The CDR3 is 17 amino acids. Germline V lookup: CDR1 SGHTA, CDR2 FQGTGA. This clone has just a few counts. Here immunoSEQ multiplex PCR was the method, and the copy in TCRdb shows in-frame clones only, minus some. This table has about 270,000 clones, about 90% appearing once. The chain combines TRBV7-3 with TRBJ2-2; 7 nucleotides agree with TRBD2. The clonotype originates from a woman in her twenties or thirties with acute COVID-19. The specimen was PBMCs or T cells enriched from blood (not recorded which). As DNA, the CDR3 is TGTGCCAGCAGCTTAACGCCAGCGGGACCTAACACCGGGGAGCTGTTTTTT. This translates into CASSLTPAGPNTGELFF. The variable domain in full, with the rest retrieved from reference TRBV7-3 and TRBJ2-2, is GAGVSQTPSNKVTEKGKYVELRCDPISGHTALYWYRQSLGQGPEFLIYFQGTGAADDSGLPNDRFFAVRPEGSVSTLKIQRTERGDSAVYLCASSLTPAGPNTGELFFGEGSRLTVL.